The TCR beta chain under discussion was sequenced for a study of blood T cell repertoires in COVID-19. As for the study in general: The samples span acute and convalescent COVID-19 from the United States, Italy and Spain.

As handled by the study authors: Using reference gene primer amplification, nucleated cell counts were estimated. Clones were read by immunoSEQ multiplex PCR, and TCRdb kept only the in-frame ones, dropping some. V, J and clone size were drawn from that table, and D and trimming were deduced from the DNA. The sample contains some 240,000 clones, 84% of which appear only once. V lost 4 bases and J lost 7; bases outside the gene matches: 4. Looked up from germline, CDR1 is MNHEY and CDR2 is SMNVEV (reference sequence). This CDR3 comprises 13 residues. This sequence was found in a man in his forties or fifties who had recovered from COVID-19. This rearrangement joins TRBV27 to TRBJ2-4; 7 bases match TRBD2. Sequencing input: PBMCs or T cells enriched from blood (not recorded which). CDR3 nucleotide sequence: TGTGCCAGCAGTTCGGGAGCGGGGAACATTCAGTACTTC. It encodes CASSSGAGNIQYF.